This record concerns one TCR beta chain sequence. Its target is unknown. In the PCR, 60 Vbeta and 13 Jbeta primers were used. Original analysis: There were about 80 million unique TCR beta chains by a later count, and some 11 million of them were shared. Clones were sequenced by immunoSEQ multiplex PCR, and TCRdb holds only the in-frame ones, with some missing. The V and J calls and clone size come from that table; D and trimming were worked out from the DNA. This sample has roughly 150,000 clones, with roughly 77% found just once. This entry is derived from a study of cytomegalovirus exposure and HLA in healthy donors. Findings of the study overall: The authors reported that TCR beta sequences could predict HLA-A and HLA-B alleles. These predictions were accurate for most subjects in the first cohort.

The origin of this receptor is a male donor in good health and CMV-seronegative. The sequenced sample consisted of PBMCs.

The CDR3 reads CASSLGTGEGPDTQYF. The CDR3 DNA sequence: TGTGCCAGCAGCTTGGGGACGGGAGAAGGGCCAGATACGCAGTATTTT. The rearrangement uses TRBV7-8 and TRBJ2-3; TRBD2 might be the D (6 bases). The germline V gene encodes CDR1 SGHVS and CDR2 FQNEAQ. V dropped 3 bases and J dropped 4 bases, with 17 bases sitting between them. This CDR3 has 16 residues.